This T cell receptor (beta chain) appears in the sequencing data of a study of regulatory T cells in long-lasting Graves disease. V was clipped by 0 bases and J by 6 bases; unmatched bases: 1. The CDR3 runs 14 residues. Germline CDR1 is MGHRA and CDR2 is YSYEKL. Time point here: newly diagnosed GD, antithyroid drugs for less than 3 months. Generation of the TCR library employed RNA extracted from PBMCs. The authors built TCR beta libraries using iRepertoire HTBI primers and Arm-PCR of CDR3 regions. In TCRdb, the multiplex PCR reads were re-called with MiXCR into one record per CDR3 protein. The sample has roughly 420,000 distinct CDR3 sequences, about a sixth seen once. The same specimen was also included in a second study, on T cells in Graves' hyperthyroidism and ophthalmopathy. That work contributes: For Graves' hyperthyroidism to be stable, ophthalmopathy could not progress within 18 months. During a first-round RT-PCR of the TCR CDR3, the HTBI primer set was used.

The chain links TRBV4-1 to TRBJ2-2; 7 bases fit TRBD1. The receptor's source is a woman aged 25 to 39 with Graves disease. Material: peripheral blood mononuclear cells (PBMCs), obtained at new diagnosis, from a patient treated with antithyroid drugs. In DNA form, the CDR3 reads TGCGCCAGCAGCCAAGAGACAGGGCCCGGGGAGCTGTTTTTT. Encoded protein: CASSQETGPGELFF.